Presented here are 4 T cell receptor beta chains from one specimen sequenced in a study of graft-versus-host responses after intestinal transplantation. The protocol was immunoSEQ multiplex PCR, while the TCRdb copy is restricted to in-frame clones and leaves out a portion. Of about 10,000 clones in the sample, about 92% were seen once. The sequencing here drew on PBMCs, taken around 43 days after intestinal transplantation. Every receptor here comes from a human patient who received an intestinal transplant, so some T cells may come from the graft donor.

This clone was recorded once. The chain is built from TRBV4-2 and TRBJ2-7; TRBD2 matches at 11 bases. J lost 0 bases, V lost 3 bases, and 7 bases had no gene match. This CDR3 region has 17 residues. CDR1 is LGHNA and CDR2 is YNFKEQ in the germline V gene. CDR3 protein: CASSHPTSGGSSYEQYF. CDR3 bases: TGTGCCAGCAGCCATCCTACTAGCGGGGGAAGCTCCTACGAGCAGTACTTC.

The chain recombines TRBV6-5 with TRBJ2-1; D is unresolved. V lost 2 bases and J lost 4, with 6 bases in between. CDR3 length: 13 residues. The germline CDR1 and CDR2 sequences are MNHEY and SVGAGI. The CDR3 region is CASSYDEYNEQFF. The CDR3 DNA reads TGTGCCAGCAGTTACGACGAATACAATGAGCAGTTCTTC.

The chain employs TRBV18 and TRBJ1-2; tentative D call: TRBD1 (5 bases). Trimming took 3 bases from V and 6 from J, leaving 11 bases between them. The germline V gene has CDR1 KGHSH and CDR2 LQKENI. The CDR3 is made up of 13 amino acids. CDR3 amino acids: CASSPGRVDGYTF. The CDR3 region has the DNA TGTGCCAGCTCACCGGGCAGGGTGGATGGCTACACCTTC.

The DNA of the CDR3 is TGCGCCAGCAGCACTCTTTGGGACAGGGGGCCCCTGGGGACACCCCTCCACTTT. This sequence encodes CASSTLWDRGPLGTPLHF. The chain carries TRBV4-1 and TRBJ1-6, with 12 bases lining up with TRBD1. Germline V CDR1 and CDR2: MGHRA, YSYEKL. V shed 5 bases and J 11 bases; nucleotides not matched to a gene: 16. This CDR3 is built from 18 residues.